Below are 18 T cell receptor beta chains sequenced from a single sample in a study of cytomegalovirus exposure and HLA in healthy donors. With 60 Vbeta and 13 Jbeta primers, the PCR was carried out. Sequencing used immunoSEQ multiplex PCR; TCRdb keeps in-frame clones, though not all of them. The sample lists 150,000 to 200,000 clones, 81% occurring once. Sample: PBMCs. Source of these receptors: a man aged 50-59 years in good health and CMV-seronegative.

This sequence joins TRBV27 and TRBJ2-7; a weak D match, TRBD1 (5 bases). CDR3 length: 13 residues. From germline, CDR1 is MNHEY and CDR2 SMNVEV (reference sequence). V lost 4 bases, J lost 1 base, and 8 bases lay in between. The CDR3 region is CASSSDSSYEQYF. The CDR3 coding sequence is TGTGCCAGCAGTTCAGACAGTTCCTACGAGCAGTACTTC.

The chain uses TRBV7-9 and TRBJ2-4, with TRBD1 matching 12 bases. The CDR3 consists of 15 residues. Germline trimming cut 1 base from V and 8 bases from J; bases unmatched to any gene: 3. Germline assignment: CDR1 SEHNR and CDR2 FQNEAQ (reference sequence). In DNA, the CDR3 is TGTGCCAGCAGCTTAGGTGGGACAGGGGGCTACATTCAGTACTTC. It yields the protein CASSLGGTGGYIQYF.

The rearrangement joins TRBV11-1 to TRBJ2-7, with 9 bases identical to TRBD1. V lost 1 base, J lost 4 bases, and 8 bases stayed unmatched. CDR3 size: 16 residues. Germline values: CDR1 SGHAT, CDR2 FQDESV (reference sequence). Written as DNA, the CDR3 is TGTGCCAGCAGCTTAGGAGATGGACAGGGGCGGTACGAGCAGTACTTC. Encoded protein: CASSLGDGQGRYEQYF.

The CDR3, as DNA: TGTGCTAGTGCGGGGAGTCTACAAGAGACCCAGTACTTC. Encoded protein: CASAGSLQETQYF. This sequence joins TRBV12-5 and TRBJ2-5, with D perhaps matching TRBD2 (5 bases). V lost 7 bases and J 2 bases, leaving 11 bases between the germline ends. CDR1 is LGHNT and CDR2 is FRNRAP in the germline V gene. The CDR3 loop spans 13 amino acids.

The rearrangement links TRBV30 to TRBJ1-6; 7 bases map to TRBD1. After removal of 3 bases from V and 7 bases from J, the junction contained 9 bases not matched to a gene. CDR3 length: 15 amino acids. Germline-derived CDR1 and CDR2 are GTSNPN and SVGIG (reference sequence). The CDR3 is CAWRGTASPNSPLHF. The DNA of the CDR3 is TGTGCCTGGAGGGGGACAGCCAGCCCGAATTCACCCCTCCACTTT.

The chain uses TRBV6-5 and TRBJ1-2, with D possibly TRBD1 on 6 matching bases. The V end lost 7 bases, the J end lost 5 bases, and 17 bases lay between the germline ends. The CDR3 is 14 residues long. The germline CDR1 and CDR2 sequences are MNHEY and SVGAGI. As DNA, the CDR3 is TGTGCCAGCATTCTCGAGGGGGGGCCTTATGGCTACACCTTC. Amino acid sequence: CASILEGGPYGYTF.

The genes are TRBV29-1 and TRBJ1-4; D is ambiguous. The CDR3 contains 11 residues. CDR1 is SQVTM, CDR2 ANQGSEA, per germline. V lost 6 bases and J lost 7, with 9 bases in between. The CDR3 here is CSVLGGEKLFF. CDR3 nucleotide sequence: TGCAGCGTCCTAGGAGGTGAAAAACTGTTTTTT.

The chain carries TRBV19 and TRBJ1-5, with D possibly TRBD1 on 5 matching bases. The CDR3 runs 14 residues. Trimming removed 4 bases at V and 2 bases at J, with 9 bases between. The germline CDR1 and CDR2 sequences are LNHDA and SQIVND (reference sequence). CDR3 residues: CASSTTGRNQPQHF. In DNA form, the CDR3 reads TGTGCCAGTAGTACTACAGGCCGCAATCAGCCCCAGCATTTT.

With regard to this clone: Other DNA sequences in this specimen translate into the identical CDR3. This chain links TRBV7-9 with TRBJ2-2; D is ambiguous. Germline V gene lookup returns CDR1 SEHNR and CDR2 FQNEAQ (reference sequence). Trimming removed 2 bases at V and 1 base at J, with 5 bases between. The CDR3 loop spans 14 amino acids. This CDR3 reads CASSLSGNTGELFF. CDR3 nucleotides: TGTGCCAGCAGCTTATCGGGGAACACCGGGGAGCTGTTTTTT. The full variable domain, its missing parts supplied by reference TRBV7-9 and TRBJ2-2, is DTGVSQNPRHKITKRGQNVTFRCDPISEHNRLYWYRQTLGQGPEFLTYFQNEAQLEKSRLLSDRFSAERPKGSFSTLEIQRTEQGDSAMYLCASSLSGNTGELFFGEGSRLTVL.

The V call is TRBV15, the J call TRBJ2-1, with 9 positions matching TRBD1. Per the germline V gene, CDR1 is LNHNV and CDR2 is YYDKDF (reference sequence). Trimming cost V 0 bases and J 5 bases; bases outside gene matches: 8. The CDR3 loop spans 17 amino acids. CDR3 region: CATSREPGTGINNEQFF. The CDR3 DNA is TGTGCCACCAGCAGAGAACCCGGGACAGGGATCAACAATGAGCAGTTCTTC.

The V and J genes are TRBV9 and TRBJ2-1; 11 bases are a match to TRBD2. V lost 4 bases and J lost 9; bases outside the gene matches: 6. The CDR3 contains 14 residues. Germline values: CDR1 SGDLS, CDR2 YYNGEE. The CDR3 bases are TGTGCCAGCAGCCTAGCGGGGGGCCAGAGTGAGCAGTTCTTC. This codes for CASSLAGGQSEQFF.

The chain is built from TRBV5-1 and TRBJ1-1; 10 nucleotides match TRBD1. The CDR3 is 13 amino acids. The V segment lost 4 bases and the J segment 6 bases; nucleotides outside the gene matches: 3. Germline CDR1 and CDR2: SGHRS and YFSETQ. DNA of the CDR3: TGCGCCAGCAGCGGACAGGGGGGCCCTGAAGCTTTCTTT. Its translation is CASSGQGGPEAFF.

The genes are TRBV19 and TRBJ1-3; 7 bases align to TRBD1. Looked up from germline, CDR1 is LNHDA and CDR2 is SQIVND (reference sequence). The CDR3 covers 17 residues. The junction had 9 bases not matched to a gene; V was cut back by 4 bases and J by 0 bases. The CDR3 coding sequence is TGTGCCAGTAGTAAAACCCCGGCAGGGGGCTCTGGAAACACCATATATTTT. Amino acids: CASSKTPAGGSGNTIYF.

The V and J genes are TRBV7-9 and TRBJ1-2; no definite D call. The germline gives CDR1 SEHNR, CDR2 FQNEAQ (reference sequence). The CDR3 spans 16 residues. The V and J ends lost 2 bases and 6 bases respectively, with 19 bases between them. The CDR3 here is CASSLKPTANSDGYTF. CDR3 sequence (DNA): TGTGCCAGCAGCTTAAAACCAACCGCTAATTCGGATGGCTACACCTTC.

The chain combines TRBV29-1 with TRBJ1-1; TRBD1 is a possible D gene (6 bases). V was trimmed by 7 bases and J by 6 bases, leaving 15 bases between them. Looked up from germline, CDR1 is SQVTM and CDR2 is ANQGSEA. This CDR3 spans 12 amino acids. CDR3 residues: CSAQGPWAEAFF. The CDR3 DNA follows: TGCAGCGCCCAGGGGCCCTGGGCTGAAGCTTTCTTT.

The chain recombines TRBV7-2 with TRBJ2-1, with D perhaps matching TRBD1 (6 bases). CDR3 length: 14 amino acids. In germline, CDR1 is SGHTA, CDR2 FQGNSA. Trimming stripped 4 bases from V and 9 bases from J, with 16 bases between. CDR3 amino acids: CASSSQQGTGEQFF. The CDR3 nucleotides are TGTGCCAGCAGCTCCCAACAGGGCACCGGTGAGCAGTTCTTC.

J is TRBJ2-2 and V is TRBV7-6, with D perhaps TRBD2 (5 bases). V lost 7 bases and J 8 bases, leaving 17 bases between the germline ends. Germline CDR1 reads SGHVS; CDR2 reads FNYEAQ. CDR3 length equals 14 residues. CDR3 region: CASTLEASGGELFF. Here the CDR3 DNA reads TGTGCCAGCACCCTGGAGGCCTCGGGTGGGGAGCTGTTTTTT.

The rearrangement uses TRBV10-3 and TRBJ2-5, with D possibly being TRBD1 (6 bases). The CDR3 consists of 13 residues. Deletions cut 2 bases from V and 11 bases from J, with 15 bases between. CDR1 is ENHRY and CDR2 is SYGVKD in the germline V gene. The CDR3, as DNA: TGTGCCATCAGTGAGGAGACAGGTTATGAGCAGTACTTC. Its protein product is CAISEETGYEQYF.